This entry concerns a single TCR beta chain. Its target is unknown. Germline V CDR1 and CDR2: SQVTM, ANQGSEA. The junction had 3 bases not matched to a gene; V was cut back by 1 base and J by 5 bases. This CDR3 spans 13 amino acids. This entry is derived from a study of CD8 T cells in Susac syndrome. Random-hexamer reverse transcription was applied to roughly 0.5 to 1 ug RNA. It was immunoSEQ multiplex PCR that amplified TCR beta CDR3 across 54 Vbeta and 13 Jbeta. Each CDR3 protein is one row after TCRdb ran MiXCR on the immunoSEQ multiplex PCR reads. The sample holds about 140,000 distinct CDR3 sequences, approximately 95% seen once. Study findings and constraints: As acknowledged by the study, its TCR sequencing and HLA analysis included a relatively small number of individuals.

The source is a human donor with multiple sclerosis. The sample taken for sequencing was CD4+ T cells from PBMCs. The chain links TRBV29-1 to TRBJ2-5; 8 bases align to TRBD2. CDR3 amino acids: CSVEVAGPETQYF. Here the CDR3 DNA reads TGCAGCGTTGAAGTAGCGGGACCCGAGACCCAGTACTTC.